These 3 T cell receptor beta chains were all obtained from the same sample, sequenced in a study of T cell repertoires in cytomegalovirus infection. In TCRdb, the reads were re-called with MiXCR into one record per CDR3 protein. The sample has hundreds of thousands of distinct CDR3 sequences, roughly a tenth seen once. Sequences were obtained from PBMCs. The receptors originated from a human donor in good health (CMV status not recorded). Some clones in this sample may be carry-over from other donors' samples.

In regard to this clonotype: Germline is not matched at one junction end, which may reflect a read error. The chain links TRBV28 to TRBJ1-6; D uncertain. CDR1 and CDR2 from the germline V gene are MDHEN and SYDVKM. The CDR3 length is 14 residues. The CDR3 nucleotides read TGTGACAGCAGTTCAGGTGGTAGGGATTCACCCCTCCACTTT. Translating it yields CDSSSGGRDSPLHF.

The chain recombines TRBV19 with TRBJ2-2; 14 bases line up with TRBD2. CDR1 is LNHDA, CDR2 SQIVND, per germline (reference sequence). V was clipped by 1 base and J by 5 bases; unmatched bases: 15. This CDR3 comprises 21 residues. The CDR3 spells CASSIGALGLAGGRGTGELFF. Here the CDR3 DNA reads TGTGCCAGTAGTATAGGAGCCCTAGGACTAGCGGGGGGTCGAGGGACCGGGGAGCTGTTTTTT.

The rearrangement uses TRBV29-1 and TRBJ1-2, with a possible D match to TRBD1 (5 bases). Trimming cost V 4 bases and J 5 bases, with 11 bases left between them. The CDR3 has 12 amino acids. Per germline, CDR1 SQVTM and CDR2 ANQGSEA. The DNA for the CDR3 is TGCAGCGTTGGGGACGCCCAATATGGCTACACCTTC. Its protein product is CSVGDAQYGYTF.